A selection of T cell receptor beta chains follows, all from one sample in a study of CD8+CD57+ T cells in acquired aplastic anemia. TCRdb used MiXCR to reprocess the reads, holding one entry per CDR3 protein. This sample yields about 190,000 distinct CDR3 sequences, of which 64% are seen a single time; around 46% belongs to the top ten. The source material was sorted CD4+, CD8+, or CD8+CD57+ T cells (not recorded which) from PBMCs. These receptors were collected from a human donor with severe aplastic anemia or a healthy control (not recorded which). Each CDR3 is given with its conserved first and last residue. D genes are given only for firm matches. Clone size appears in some rows only: once, few, many, or a class for an expanded clone.

D	V	size	J	DNA	CDR3
-	TRBV12-3/TRBV12-4	-	TRBJ2-7	TGTGCCAGCATGGGGAGCTCCTACGAGCAGTACTTC	CASMGSSYEQYF
TRBD1	TRBV29-1	-	TRBJ2-7	TGCAGCCAAGGAAAAGGGGGCCCCTACGAGCAGTACTTC	CSQGKGGPYEQYF
-	TRBV19	-	TRBJ2-7	TGTGCCAGTAGTATAGAGGGCCGGTACGAGCAGTACTTC	CASSIEGRYEQYF
-	TRBV5-1	many	TRBJ1-4	TGCGCCAGCAGTTCCTGGACGGACAATGAAAAACTGTTTTTT	CASSSWTDNEKLFF
TRBD1	TRBV7-3	-	TRBJ1-2	TGTGCCAGCAGCTACCGACAGGGGAGTGGCTACACCTTC	CASSYRQGSGYTF
-	TRBV29-1	-	TRBJ1-4	TGCAGCGTTGCGGGGGGGACCCCTAATGAAAAACTGTTTTTT	CSVAGGTPNEKLFF
-	TRBV7-9	many	TRBJ2-5	TGTGCCAGCAGCTACCTAGACAGAGACCAAGAGACCCAGTACTTC	CASSYLDRDQETQYF
TRBD2	TRBV19	many	TRBJ2-7	TGTGCCAGTAGTATAGATCTTAGCGGGGGAGAATACGAGCAGTACTTC	CASSIDLSGGEYEQYF
TRBD1	TRBV10-3	-	TRBJ1-1	TGTGCCATCAGGGAAGTGACAGGGGGTGAAACTGAAGCTTTCTTT	CAIREVTGGETEAFF
TRBD1	TRBV7-3	many	TRBJ1-1	TGTGCCAGCAGCACTATGGGACAGGGGGCTAGGAACACTGAAGCTTTCTTT	CASSTMGQGARNTEAFF
TRBD1	TRBV5-1	-	TRBJ2-7	TGCGCCAGCTACGGGACAGGAAGCTACGAGCAGTACTTC	CASYGTGSYEQYF
-	TRBV14	-	TRBJ1-6	TGTGCCAGCAGCCAAGGCCCGGCAGGCGGTTCACCCCTCCACTTT	CASSQGPAGGSPLHF
TRBD2	TRBV7-9	-	TRBJ2-5	TGTGCCAGCAGCTGGACTCTAGCGGGAGGAGAGACCCAGTACTTC	CASSWTLAGGETQYF
-	TRBV15	-	TRBJ1-1	TGTGCCACCACCCGGGACGCGAACACTGAAGCTTTCTTT	CATTRDANTEAFF
-	TRBV4-3	many	TRBJ2-3	TGCGCCAGCAGCCAAGATGAGGCAGGGAGCGTCACAGATACGCAGTATTTT	CASSQDEAGSVTDTQYF